This T cell receptor beta chain was identified in a study of somatic mutations in cytotoxic T cells in rheumatoid arthritis. Overall study results and limits: Comparison of CD8+ T-cell clonality between rheumatoid arthritis patients and age-matched healthy controls yielded no significant difference. In the expanded CD8+ clones, the antigen targets remained unknown. Within 8 of 65 patients, the single biggest CD8+ clone made up more than 20% of CD8+ cells.

The CDR3 runs 14 residues. Trimming cost V 4 bases and J 2 bases, with 9 bases left between them. The V gene's germline CDR1 is MNHEY and CDR2 SMNVEV (reference sequence). With regard to this clone: The antigen is undetermined.

The method was immunoSEQ multiplex PCR; TCRdb's version includes in-frame clones alone and lacks a portion of them. This sample has 6,000 to 9,000 clones, with 60% found just once. Sequenced input: CD8+ T cells sorted from blood. The gene calls are TRBV27 and TRBJ2-1; D possibly uses TRBD1 or TRBD2 (5 bases each). This TCR was recovered from a woman between 40 and 50 years old in good health. The CDR3 sequence is CASSWGTAYNEQFF. CDR3 sequence (DNA): TGTGCCAGCAGTTGGGGGACGGCCTACAATGAGCAGTTCTTC.